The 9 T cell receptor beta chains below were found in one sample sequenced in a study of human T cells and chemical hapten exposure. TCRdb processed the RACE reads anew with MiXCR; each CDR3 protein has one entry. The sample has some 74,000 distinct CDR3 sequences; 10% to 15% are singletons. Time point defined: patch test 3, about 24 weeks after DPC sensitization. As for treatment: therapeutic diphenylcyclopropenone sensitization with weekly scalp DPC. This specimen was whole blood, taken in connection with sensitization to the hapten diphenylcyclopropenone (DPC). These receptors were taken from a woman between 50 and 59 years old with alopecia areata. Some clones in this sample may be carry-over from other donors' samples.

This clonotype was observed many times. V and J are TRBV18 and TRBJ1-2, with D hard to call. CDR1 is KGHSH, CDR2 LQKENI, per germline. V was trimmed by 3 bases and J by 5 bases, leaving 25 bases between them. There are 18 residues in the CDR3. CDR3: CASSPPEGLADYWYGYTF. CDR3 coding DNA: TGTGCCAGCTCACCCCCGGAGGGTCTAGCGGATTATTGGTATGGCTACACCTTC.

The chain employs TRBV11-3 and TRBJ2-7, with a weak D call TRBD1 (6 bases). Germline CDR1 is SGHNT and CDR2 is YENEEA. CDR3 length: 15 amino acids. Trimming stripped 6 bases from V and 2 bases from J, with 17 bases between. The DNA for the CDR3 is TGTGCCAGCAGTTTTTCCGGGACAAAGCCCTACGAGCAGTACTTC. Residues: CASSFSGTKPYEQYF.

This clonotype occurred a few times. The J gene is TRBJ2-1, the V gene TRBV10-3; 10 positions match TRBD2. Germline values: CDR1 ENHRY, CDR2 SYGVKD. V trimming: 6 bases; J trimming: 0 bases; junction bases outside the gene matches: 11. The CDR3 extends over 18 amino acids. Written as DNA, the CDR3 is TGTGCCATCAGCCTAGAAACTAGCGGGGCTGTCTCCTACAATGAGCAGTTCTTC. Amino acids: CAISLETSGAVSYNEQFF.

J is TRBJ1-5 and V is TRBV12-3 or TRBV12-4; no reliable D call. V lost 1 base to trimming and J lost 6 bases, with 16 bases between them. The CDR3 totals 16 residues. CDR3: CASSLGTGVGGQPQHF. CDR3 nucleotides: TGTGCCAGCAGTTTAGGGACCGGGGTTGGTGGTCAGCCCCAGCATTTT.

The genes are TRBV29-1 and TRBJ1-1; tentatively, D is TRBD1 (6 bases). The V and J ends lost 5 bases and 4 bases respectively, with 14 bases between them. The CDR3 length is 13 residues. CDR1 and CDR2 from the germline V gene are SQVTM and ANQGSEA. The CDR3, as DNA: TGCAGCGTTTTCCAGGGGAAGGGCACTGAAGCTTTCTTT. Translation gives CSVFQGKGTEAFF.

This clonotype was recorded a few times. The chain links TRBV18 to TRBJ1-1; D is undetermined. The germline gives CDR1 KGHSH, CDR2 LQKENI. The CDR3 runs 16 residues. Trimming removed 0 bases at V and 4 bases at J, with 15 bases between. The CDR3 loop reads CASSPPASRFGTEAFF. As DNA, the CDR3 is TGTGCCAGCTCACCACCGGCATCAAGGTTCGGCACTGAAGCTTTCTTT.

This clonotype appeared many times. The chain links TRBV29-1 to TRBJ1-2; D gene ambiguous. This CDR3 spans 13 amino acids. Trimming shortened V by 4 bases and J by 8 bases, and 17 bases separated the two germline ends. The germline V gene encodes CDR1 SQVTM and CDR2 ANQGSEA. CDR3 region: CSVVLGIGRGYTF. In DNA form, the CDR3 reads TGCAGCGTTGTCCTTGGTATCGGGCGAGGCTACACCTTC. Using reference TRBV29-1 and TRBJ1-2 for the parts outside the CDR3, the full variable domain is SAVISQKPSRDICQRGTSLTIQCQVDSQVTMMFWYRQQPGQSLTLIATANQGSEATYESGFVIDKFPISRPNLTFSTLTVSNMSPEDSSIYLCSVVLGIGRGYTFGSGTRLTVV.

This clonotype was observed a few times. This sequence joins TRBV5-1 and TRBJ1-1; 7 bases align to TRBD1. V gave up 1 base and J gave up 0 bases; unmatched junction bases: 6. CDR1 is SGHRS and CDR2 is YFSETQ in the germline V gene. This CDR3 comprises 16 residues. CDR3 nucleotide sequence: TGCGCCAGCAGCTTGATGTCAGGGGGGATGAACACTGAAGCTTTCTTT. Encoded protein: CASSLMSGGMNTEAFF.

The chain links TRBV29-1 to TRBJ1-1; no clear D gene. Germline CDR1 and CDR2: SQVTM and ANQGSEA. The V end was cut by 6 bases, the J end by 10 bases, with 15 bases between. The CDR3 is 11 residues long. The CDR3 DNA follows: TGCAGCGTACAAGAGACCGGCGGAGCTTTCTTT. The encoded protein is CSVQETGGAFF. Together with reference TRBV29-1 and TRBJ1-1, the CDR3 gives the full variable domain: SAVISQKPSRDICQRGTSLTIQCQVDSQVTMMFWYRQQPGQSLTLIATANQGSEATYESGFVIDKFPISRPNLTFSTLTVSNMSPEDSSIYLCSVQETGGAFFGQGTRLTVV.